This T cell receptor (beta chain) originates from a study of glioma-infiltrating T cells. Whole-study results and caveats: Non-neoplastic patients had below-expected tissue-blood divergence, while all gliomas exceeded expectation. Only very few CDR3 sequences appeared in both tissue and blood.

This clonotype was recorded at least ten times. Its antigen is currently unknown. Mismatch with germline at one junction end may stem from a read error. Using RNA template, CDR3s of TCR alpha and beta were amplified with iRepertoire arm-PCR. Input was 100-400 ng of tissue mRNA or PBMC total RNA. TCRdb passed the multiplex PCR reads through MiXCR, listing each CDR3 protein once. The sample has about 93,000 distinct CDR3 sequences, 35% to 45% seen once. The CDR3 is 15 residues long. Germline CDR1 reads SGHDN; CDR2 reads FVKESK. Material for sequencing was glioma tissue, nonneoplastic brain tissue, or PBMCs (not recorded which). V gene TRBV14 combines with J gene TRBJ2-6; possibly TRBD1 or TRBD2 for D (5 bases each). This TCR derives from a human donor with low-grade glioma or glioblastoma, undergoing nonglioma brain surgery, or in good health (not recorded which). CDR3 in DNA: TGTGCCAGCAACCAAGGGGACGCTGGGGCCAACGTCCTGACTTTC. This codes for CASNQGDAGANVLTF.